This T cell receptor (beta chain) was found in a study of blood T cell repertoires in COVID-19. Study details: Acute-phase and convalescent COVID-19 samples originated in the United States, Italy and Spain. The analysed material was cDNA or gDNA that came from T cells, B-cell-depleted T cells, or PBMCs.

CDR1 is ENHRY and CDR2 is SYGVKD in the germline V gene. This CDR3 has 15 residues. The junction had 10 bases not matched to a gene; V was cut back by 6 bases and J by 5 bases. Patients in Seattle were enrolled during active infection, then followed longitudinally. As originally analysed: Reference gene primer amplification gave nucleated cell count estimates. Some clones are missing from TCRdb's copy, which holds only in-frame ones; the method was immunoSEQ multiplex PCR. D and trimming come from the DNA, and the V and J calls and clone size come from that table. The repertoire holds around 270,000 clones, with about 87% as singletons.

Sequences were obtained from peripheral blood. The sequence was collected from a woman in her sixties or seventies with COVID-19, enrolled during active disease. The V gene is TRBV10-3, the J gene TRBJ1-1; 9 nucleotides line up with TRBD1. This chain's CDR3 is CAISPQGASETEAFF. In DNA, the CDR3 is TGTGCCATCAGCCCACAGGGGGCGAGCGAAACTGAAGCTTTCTTT.